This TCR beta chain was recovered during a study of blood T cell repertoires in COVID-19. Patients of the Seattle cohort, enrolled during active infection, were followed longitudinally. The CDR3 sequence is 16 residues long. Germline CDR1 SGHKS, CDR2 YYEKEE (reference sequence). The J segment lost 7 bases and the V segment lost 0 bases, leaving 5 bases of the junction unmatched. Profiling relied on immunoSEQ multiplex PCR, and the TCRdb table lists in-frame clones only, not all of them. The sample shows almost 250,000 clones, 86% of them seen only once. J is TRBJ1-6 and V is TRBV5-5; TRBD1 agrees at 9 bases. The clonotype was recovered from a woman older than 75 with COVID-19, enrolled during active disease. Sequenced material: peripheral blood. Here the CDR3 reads CASSLDRGLSNSPLHF. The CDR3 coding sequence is TGTGCCAGCAGCTTGGACAGGGGGCTTTCGAATTCACCCCTCCACTTT.